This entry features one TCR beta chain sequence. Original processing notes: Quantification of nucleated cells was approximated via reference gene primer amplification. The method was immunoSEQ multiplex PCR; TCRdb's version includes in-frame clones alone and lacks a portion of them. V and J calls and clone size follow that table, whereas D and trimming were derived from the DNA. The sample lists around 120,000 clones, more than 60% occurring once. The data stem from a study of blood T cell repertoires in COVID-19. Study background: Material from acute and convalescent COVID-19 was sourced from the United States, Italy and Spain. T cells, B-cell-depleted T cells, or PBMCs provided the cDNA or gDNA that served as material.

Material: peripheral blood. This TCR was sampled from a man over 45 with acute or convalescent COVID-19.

The CDR3 loop reads CSVVGPTGEKLFF. DNA of the CDR3: TGCAGCGTTGTGGGGCCGACGGGTGAAAAACTGTTTTTT. The chain uses TRBV29-1 and TRBJ1-4; a possible D gene is TRBD1 (5 bases). V gave up 4 bases and J gave up 7 bases, with 13 bases separating them. The CDR3 consists of 13 residues. Germline lookup yields CDR1 SQVTM and CDR2 ANQGSEA.